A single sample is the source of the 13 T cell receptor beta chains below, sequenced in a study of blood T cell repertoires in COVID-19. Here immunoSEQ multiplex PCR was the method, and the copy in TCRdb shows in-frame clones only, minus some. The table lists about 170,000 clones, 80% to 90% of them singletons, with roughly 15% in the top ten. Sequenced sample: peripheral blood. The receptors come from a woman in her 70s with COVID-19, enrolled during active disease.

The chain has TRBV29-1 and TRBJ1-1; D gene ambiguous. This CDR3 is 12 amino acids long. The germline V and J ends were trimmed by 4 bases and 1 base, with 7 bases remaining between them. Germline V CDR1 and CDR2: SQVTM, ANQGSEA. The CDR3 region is CSVVYGNTEAFF. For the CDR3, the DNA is TGCAGCGTTGTCTATGGGAACACTGAAGCTTTCTTT.

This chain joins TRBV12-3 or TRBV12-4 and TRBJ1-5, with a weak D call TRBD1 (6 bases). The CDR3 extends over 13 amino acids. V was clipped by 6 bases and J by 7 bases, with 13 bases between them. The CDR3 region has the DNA TGTGCCAGCAGACACGGACAGTCCCAGCCCCAGCATTTT. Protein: CASRHGQSQPQHF.

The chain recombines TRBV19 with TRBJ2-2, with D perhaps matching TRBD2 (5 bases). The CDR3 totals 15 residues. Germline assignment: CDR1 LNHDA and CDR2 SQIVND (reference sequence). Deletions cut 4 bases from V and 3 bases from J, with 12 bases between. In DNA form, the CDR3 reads TGTGCCAGTAGTAAAGTCGGCGGGTACACCGGGGAGCTGTTTTTT. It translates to CASSKVGGYTGELFF.

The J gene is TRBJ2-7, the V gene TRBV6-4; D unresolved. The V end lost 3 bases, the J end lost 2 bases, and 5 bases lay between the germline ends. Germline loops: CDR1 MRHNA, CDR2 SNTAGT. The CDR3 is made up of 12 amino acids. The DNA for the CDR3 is TGTGCCAGCAGTGAGCGAGCCTACGAGCAGTACTTC. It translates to CASSERAYEQYF.

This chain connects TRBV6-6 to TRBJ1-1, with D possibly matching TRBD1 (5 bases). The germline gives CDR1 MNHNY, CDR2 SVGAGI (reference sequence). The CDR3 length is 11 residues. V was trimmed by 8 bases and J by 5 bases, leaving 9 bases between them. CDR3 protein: CASGRGTEAFF. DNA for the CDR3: TGTGCCAGCGGAAGGGGAACTGAAGCTTTCTTT.

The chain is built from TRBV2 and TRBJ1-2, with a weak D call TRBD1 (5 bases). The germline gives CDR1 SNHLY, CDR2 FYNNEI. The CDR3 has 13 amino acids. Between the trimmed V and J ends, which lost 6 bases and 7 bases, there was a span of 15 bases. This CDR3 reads CASSVGGAAGYTF. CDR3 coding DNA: TGTGCCAGCAGCGTCGGGGGAGCCGCTGGCTACACCTTC.

CDR3 bases: TGTGCCAGCAGTTCGACAGGACTCAACTATGGCTACACCTTC. Translation: CASSSTGLNYGYTF. The chain uses TRBV5-4 and TRBJ1-2, with D perhaps matching TRBD1 (6 bases). Germline CDR1 reads SGHNT; CDR2 reads YYREEE (reference sequence). The CDR3 runs to 14 residues. Trimming stripped 5 bases from V and 2 bases from J, with 13 bases between.

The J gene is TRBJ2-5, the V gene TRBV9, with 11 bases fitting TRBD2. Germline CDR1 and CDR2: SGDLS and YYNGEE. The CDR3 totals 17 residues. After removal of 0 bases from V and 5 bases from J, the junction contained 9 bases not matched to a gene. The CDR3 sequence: CASSVDGSGGAKETQYF. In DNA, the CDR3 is TGTGCCAGCAGCGTAGATGGTAGCGGGGGGGCCAAGGAGACCCAGTACTTC.

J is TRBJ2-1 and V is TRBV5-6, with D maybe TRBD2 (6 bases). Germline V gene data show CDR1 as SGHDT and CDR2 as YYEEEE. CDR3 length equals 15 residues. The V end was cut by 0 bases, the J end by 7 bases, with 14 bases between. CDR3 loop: CASSLGWEVQNEQFF. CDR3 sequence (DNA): TGTGCCAGCAGCTTGGGGTGGGAGGTGCAGAATGAGCAGTTCTTC.

The CDR3 DNA reads TGTGCCAGCAGCCGTATCGGGACTAGCGGCAGCACAGATACGCAGTATTTT. Its protein is CASSRIGTSGSTDTQYF. J is TRBJ2-3 and V is TRBV11-2; 11 nucleotides agree with TRBD2. This CDR3 is 17 amino acids long. The J segment lost 0 bases and the V segment lost 5 bases, leaving 7 bases of the junction unmatched. Germline CDR1 is SGHAT and CDR2 is FQNNGV.

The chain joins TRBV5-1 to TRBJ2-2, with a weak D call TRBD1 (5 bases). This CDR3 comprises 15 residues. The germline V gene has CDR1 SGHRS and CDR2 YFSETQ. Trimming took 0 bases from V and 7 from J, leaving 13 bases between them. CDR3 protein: CASSLAVGADGELFF. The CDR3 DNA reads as TGCGCCAGCAGCTTGGCCGTAGGGGCGGACGGGGAGCTGTTTTTT. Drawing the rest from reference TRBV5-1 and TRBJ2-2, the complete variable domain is KAGVTQTPRYLIKTRGQQVTLSCSPISGHRSVSWYQQTPGQGLQFLFEYFSETQRNKGNFPGRFSGRQFSNSRSEMNVSTLELGDSALYLCASSLAVGADGELFFGEGSRLTVL.

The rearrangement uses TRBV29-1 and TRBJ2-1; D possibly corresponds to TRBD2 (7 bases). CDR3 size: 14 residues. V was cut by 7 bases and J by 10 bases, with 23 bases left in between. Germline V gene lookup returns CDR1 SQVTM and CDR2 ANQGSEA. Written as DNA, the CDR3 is TGCAGCGCTGGGAGGGCGGGGGCCGCAGCCGAGCAGTTCTTC. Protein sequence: CSAGRAGAAAEQFF.

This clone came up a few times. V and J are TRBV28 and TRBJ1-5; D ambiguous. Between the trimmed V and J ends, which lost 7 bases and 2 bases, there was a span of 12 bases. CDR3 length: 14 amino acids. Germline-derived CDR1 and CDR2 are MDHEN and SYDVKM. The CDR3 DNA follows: TGTGCCAGCACCTACGTGGTGGGCAATCAGCCCCAGCATTTT. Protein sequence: CASTYVVGNQPQHF.